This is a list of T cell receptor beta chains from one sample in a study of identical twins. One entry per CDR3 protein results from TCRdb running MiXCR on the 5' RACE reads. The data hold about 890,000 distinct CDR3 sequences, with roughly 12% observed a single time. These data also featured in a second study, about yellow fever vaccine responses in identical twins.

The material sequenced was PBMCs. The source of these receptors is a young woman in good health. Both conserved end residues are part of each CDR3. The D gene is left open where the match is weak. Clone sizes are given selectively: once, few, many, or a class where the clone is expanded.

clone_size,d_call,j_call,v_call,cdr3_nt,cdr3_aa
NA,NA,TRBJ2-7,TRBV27,TGTGCCAGCACCCCCACGGGAGGGGGCGGTGAGCAGTACTTC,CASTPTGGGGEQYF
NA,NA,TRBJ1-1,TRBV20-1,TGCAGTGCTAGCGATGTACAGGGCAACACTGAAGCTTTCTTT,CSASDVQGNTEAFF
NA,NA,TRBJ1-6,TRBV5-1,TGCGCCAGCAGCTTGGTAGACAGGACCTATAATTCACCCCTCCACTTT,CASSLVDRTYNSPLHF
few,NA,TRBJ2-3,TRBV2,TGTGCCAGCAGTCTTGCAACGGGGCCAGGTGGTACGCAGTATTTT,CASSLATGPGGTQYF
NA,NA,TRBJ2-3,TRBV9,TGTGCCAGCAGCCCCCAAGGGGGGGGCGTGACAGATACGCAGTATTTT,CASSPQGGGVTDTQYF
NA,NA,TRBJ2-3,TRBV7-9,TGTGCCAGCGCTGGGAAGGCTAGCACAGATACGCAGTATTTT,CASAGKASTDTQYF
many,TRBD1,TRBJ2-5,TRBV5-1,TGCGCCAGCAGTCCAACAGGGGTACAAGAGACCCAGTACTTC,CASSPTGVQETQYF
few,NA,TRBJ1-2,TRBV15,TGTGCCACCAGCAGAGACACCTATGGCTACACCTTC,CATSRDTYGYTF
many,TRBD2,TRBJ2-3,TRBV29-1,TGCAGCGTTGAAGGGACTAGCGGAACAGATACGCAGTATTTT,CSVEGTSGTDTQYF
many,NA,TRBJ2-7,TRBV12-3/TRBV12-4,TGTGCCAGCAGTTTAGGGGGCCCGGTTTACGAGCAGTACTTC,CASSLGGPVYEQYF
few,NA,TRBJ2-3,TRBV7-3,TGTGCCAGCAGCCCGAGAAGTACGAGAGTAGGGTCAGATACGCAGTATTTT,CASSPRSTRVGSDTQYF
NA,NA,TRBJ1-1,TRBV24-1,TGTGCCACCAGTGATTTGGCCCAGAACACTGAAGCTTTCTTT,CATSDLAQNTEAFF
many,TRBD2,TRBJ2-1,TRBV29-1,TGCAGCATGACTAGCGGGATAAACAATGAGCAGTTCTTC,CSMTSGINNEQFF
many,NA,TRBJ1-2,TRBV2,TGTGCCACCCGGGGACGGTCTGCTAACTATGGCTACACCTTC,CATRGRSANYGYTF
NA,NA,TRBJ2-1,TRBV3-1,TGTGCCAGCAGCCAAGTACGACTCCTGAGCTCCTACAATGAGCAGTTCTTC,CASSQVRLLSSYNEQFF
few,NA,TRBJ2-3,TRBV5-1,TGCGCCAGCAGGGGGTCGGCAGATACGCAGTATTTT,CASRGSADTQYF
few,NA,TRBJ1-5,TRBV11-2,TGTGCCAGCAGTGCAGTGGGGGTAGGCAATCAGCCCCAGCATTTT,CASSAVGVGNQPQHF
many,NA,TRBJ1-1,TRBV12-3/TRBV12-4,TGTGCCAGCAGCCTATCACCGAACACTGAAGCTTTCTTT,CASSLSPNTEAFF
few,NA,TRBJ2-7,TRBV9,TGTGCCAGCAGCGTAGAGGCTAGCGCATCCTACGAGCAGTACTTC,CASSVEASASYEQYF
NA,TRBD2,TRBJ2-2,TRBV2,TGTGCCAGCTGTTCCCTGCGACTAGCGGGGCTTGGCACCGGGGAGCTGTTTTTT,CASCSLRLAGLGTGELFF
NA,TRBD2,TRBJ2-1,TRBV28,TGTGCCAGCACCCTAGGACTAGCTAGCTTCCATGAGCAGTTCTTC,CASTLGLASFHEQFF
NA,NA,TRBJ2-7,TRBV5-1,TGCGCCAGCAGTTTGCGGTCCCCAAACTACGAGCAGTACTTC,CASSLRSPNYEQYF
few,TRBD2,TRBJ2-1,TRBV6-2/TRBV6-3,TGTGCCAGCAGTTCCCGGACTAGCGGTTGGAATGAGCAGTTCTTC,CASSSRTSGWNEQFF
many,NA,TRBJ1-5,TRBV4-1,TGCGCCAGCAGCCAAGATAGAGGGACAAGGGTCCCCCATCAGCCCCAGCATTTT,CASSQDRGTRVPHQPQHF
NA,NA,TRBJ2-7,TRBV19,TGTGCCAGTCGAGCGGTGGGCTCGTTCGAGCAGTACTTC,CASRAVGSFEQYF
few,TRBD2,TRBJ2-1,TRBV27,TGTGCCAGCAGTCGACTAGCGGGAGGTGGTTATGAGCAGTTCTTC,CASSRLAGGGYEQFF
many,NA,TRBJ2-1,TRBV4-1,TGCGCCAGCAGCCAAGTTGAGAGTGGGGCGCATGAGGGGGGGCAGTTCTTC,CASSQVESGAHEGGQFF
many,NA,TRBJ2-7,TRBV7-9,TGTGCCAGCAGCCCAGTACCCTACGAGCAGTACTTC,CASSPVPYEQYF
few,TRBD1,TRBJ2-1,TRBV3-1,TGTGCCAGCAGCCATTCGGGACAGGGGTACAATGAGCAGTTCTTC,CASSHSGQGYNEQFF
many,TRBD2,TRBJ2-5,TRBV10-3,TGTGCCATCAGGGCCCTGGGACTAGCGGAAGAGACCCAGTACTTC,CAIRALGLAEETQYF
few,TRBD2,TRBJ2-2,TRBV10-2,TGCGCCAGCAGTGCCGGGACTAGCGGGAAGGGCGGGGAGCTGTTTTTT,CASSAGTSGKGGELFF
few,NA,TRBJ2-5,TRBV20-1,TGCAGTGCCCAGGAAGACAGTCAAGAGACCCAGTACTTC,CSAQEDSQETQYF
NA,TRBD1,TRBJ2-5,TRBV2,TGTGCCAGCAGGACCGGGACAGGGGGCCAGGAGACCCAGTACTTC,CASRTGTGGQETQYF
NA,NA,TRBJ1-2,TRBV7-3,TGTGCCAGCAGCGCAAAAAACGGGGGCGGCTACACCTTC,CASSAKNGGGYTF
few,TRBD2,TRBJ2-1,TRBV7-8,TGTGCCAGCAGCTCACCCCCGAAGACTAGCGGGAAACACAATGAGCAGTTCTTC,CASSSPPKTSGKHNEQFF
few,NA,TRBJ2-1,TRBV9,TGTGCCAGCAGCGTAGAGGGGGATTACAATGAGCAGTTCTTC,CASSVEGDYNEQFF
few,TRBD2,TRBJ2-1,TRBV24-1,TGTGCCACCAGTGATCCGCCCGGACTAGCGGGAGCTAAGAGGGACTTC,CATSDPPGLAGAKRDF
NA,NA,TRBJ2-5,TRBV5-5,TGTGCCAGCAGCTTCCGGGACGCCTGGCAAGAGACCCAGTACTTC,CASSFRDAWQETQYF
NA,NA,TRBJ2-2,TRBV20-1,TGCAGTGCCCCATTGTCAAACGATCCGAACACCGGGGAGCTGTTTTTT,CSAPLSNDPNTGELFF
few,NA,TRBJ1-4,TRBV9,TGTGCCAGCAGCGCCCGACACGGGGAAAATGAAAAACTGTTTTTT,CASSARHGENEKLFF
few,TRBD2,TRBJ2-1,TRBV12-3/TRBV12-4,TGTGCCAGCAGTTTATGGACTAGGAATGAGCAGTTCTTC,CASSLWTRNEQFF
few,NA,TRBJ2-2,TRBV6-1,TGTGCCAGCAAGACGGCCTCAAACACCGGGGAGCTGTTTTTT,CASKTASNTGELFF
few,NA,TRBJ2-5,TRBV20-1,TGCAGTGCTCCCCGACCGGGTCTTAGGGAGACCCAGTACTTC,CSAPRPGLRETQYF
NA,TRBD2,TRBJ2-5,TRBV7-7,TGTGCCAGCAGCTTAGTGGGACTAGCGGGAGGGCCGGGAGAGACCCAGTACTTC,CASSLVGLAGGPGETQYF
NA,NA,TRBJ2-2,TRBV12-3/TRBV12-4,TGTGCCAGCGTCCGAAACACCGGGGAGCTGTTTTTT,CASVRNTGELFF
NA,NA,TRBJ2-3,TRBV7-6,TGTGCCAGCAGCTTGGGGGCGAAAAGCACAGATACGCAGTATTTT,CASSLGAKSTDTQYF
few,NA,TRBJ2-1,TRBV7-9,TGTGCCAGGTCTGGGGAAAGGTTGGAGGAGCAGTTCTTC,CARSGERLEEQFF
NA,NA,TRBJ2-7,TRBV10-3,TGTGCCATCAGTGAGTCCCTACAGATTTACGAGCAGTACTTC,CAISESLQIYEQYF
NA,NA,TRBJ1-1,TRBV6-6,TGTGCCAGCAGCCCTGCCGGGGCTGAAGCTTTCTTT,CASSPAGAEAFF
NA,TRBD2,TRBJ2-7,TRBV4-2,TGTGCCAGCAGCCAAGTCCCCAGCGGGAGAGTAGGCTACGAGCAGTACTTC,CASSQVPSGRVGYEQYF
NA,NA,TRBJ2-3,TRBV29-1,TGCAGCGGGAGGGGAGCAGGGGCGGATACGCAGTATTTT,CSGRGAGADTQYF